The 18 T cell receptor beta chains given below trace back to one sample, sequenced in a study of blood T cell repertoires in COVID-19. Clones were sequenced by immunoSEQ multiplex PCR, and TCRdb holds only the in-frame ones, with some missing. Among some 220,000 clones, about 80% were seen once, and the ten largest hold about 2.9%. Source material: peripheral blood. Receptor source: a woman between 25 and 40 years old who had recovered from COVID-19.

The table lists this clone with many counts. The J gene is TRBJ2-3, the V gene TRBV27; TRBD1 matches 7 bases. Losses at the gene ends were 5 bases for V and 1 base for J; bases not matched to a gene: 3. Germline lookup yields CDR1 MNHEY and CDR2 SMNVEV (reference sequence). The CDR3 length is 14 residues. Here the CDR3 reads CASSVDRGTDTQYF. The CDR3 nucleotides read TGTGCCAGCAGTGTAGACAGGGGCACAGATACGCAGTATTTT.

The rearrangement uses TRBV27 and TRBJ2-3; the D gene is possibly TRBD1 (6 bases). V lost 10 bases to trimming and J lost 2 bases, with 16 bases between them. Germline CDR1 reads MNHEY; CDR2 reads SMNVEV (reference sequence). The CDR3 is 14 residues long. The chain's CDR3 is CATGVGAVTDTQYF. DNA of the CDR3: TGTGCCACCGGGGTGGGGGCGGTCACAGATACGCAGTATTTT.

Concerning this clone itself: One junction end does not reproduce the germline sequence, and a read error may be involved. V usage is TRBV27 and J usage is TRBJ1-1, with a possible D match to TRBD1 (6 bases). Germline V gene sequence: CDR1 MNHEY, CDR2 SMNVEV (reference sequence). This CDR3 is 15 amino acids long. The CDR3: CASSLWADRNTEAFF. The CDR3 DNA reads TGTGCCAGCAGCTTATGGGCGGACAGGAACACTGAAGCTTTCTTT.

CDR3 amino acids: CSVITGGEQYF. The DNA of the CDR3 is TGCAGTGTTATTACAGGGGGCGAGCAGTACTTC. The genes are TRBV20-1 and TRBJ2-7, with 8 bases that match TRBD1. The CDR3 extends over 11 amino acids. V was pared by 7 bases and J by 6 bases, with 5 bases of the junction left unmatched. Germline loops: CDR1 DFQATT, CDR2 SNEGSKA (reference sequence).

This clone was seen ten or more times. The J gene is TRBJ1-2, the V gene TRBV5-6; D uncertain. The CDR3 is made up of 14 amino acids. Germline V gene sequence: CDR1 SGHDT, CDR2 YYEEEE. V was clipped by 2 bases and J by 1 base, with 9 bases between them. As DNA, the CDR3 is TGTGCCAGCAGCTTACACGGGAATAACTATGGCTACACCTTC. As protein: CASSLHGNNYGYTF.

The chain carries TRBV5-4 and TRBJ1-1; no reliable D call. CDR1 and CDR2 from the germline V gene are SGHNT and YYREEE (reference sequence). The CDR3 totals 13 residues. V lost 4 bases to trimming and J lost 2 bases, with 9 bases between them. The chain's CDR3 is CASSTGINTEAFF. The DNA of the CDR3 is TGTGCCAGCAGCACCGGGATCAACACTGAAGCTTTCTTT.

The CDR3 sequence is CASSPTGTVHSGANVLTF. The CDR3 DNA is TGTGCCAGCAGCCCCACCGGGACAGTTCACTCTGGGGCCAACGTCCTGACTTTC. This chain joins TRBV9 and TRBJ2-6, with TRBD1 matching 7 bases. CDR3 length: 18 amino acids. The V and J ends lost 4 bases and 0 bases, in that order; junction bases with no gene match: 10. Germline V gives CDR1 SGDLS, CDR2 YYNGEE.

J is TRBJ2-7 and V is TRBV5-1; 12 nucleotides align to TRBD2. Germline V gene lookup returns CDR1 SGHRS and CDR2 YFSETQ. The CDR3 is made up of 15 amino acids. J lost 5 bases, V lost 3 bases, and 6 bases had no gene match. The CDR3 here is CASSSRLAGAHEQYF. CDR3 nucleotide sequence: TGCGCCAGCAGCTCCCGACTAGCGGGAGCCCACGAGCAGTACTTC.

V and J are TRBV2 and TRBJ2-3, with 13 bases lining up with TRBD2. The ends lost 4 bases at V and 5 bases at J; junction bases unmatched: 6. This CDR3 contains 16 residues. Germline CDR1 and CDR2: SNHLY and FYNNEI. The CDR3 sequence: CASSGGTSGTEDTQYF. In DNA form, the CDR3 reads TGTGCCAGCAGTGGTGGGACTAGCGGGACGGAAGATACGCAGTATTTT.

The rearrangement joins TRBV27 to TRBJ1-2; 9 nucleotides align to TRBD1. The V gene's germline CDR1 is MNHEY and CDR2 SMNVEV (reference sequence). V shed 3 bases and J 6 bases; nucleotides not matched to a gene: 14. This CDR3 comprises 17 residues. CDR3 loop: CASSFLGYTGGAHGYTF. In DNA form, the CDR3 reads TGTGCCAGCAGTTTTCTGGGCTACACAGGGGGCGCCCATGGCTACACCTTC.

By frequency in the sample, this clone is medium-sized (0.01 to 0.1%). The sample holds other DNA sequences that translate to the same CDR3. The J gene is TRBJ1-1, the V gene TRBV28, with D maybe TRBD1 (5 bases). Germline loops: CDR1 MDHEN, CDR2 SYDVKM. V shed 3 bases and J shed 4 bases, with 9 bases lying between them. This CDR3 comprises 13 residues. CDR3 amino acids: CASSLVGGTEAFF. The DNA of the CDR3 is TGTGCCAGCAGTTTGGTGGGGGGCACTGAAGCTTTCTTT. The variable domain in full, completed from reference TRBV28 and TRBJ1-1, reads DVKVTQSSRYLVKRTGEKVFLECVQDMDHENMFWYRQDPGLGLRLIYFSYDVKMKEKGDIPEGYSVSREKKERFSLILESASTNQTSMYLCASSLVGGTEAFFGQGTRLTVV.

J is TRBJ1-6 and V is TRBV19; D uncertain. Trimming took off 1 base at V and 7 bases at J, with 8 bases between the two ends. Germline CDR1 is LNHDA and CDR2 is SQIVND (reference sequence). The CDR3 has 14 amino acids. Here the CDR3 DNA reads TGTGCCAGTAGTATAGGACTGATAAATTCACCCCTCCACTTT. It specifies CASSIGLINSPLHF.

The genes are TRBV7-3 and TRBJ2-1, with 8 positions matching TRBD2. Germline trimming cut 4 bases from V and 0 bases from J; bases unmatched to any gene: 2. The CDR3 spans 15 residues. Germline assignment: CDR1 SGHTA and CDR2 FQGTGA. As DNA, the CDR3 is TGTGCCAGCAGCTCCGGACTAGCCTCCTACAATGAGCAGTTCTTC. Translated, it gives CASSSGLASYNEQFF. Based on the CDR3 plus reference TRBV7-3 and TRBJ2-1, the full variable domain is GAGVSQTPSNKVTEKGKYVELRCDPISGHTALYWYRQSLGQGPEFLIYFQGTGAADDSGLPNDRFFAVRPEGSVSTLKIQRTERGDSAVYLCASSSGLASYNEQFFGPGTRLTVL.

For the CDR3, the DNA is TGCAGTGCTAGTCCCGCAGGGGGACAGGATCAGCCCCAGCATTTT. It specifies CSASPAGGQDQPQHF. This chain connects TRBV20-1 to TRBJ1-5; TRBD1 matches at 8 bases. The CDR3 length is 15 residues. The germline V gene has CDR1 DFQATT and CDR2 SNEGSKA (reference sequence). V shed 3 bases, J shed 5 bases, and the junction held 9 bases outside the gene matches.

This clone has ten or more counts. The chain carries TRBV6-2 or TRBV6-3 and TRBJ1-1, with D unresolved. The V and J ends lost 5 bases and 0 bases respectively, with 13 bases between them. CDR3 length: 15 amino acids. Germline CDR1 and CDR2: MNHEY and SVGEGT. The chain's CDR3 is CASSPHGFLNTEAFF. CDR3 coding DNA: TGTGCCAGCAGTCCCCACGGGTTTTTGAACACTGAAGCTTTCTTT.

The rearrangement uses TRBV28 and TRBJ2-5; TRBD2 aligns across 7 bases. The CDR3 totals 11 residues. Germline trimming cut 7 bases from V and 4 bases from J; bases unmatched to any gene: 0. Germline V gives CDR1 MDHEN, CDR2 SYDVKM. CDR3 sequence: CASTGGETQYF. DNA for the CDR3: TGTGCCAGCACGGGGGGAGAGACCCAGTACTTC.

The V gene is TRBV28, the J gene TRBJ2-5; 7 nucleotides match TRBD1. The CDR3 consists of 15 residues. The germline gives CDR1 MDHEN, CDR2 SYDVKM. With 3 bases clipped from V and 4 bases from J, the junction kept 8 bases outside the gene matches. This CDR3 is CASSFSRAGGETQYF. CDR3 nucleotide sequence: TGTGCCAGCAGTTTCTCCAGGGCAGGGGGAGAGACCCAGTACTTC.

The CDR3 DNA reads as TGTGCCTGGAGTGCTGGACAGGCAACAGAGTACTTC. It is translated as CAWSAGQATEYF. The V and J genes are TRBV30 and TRBJ2-7; 7 bases align to TRBD1. The CDR3 sequence is 12 residues long. V shed 1 base and J 11 bases; nucleotides not matched to a gene: 8. Germline CDR1 reads GTSNPN; CDR2 reads SVGIG (reference sequence).